The entry that follows covers one T cell receptor beta chain sequence. In TCRdb, the RT-PCR reads were re-called with MiXCR into one record per CDR3 protein. Of 800,000 to 1,000,000 distinct CDR3 sequences listed, 21% are singletons. This sample was included in a study of response to subunit inactivated influenza vaccine. The germline CDR1 and CDR2 sequences are SGHRS and YFSETQ. Trimming cost V 3 bases and J 4 bases; bases outside gene matches: 7. This CDR3 region has 15 residues. The TCR originated in a man aged 50 to 59 who received an inactivated influenza vaccine. Sequencing used PBMCs from blood, obtained around 5 days after vaccination. This sequence joins TRBV5-1 and TRBJ2-5; 9 bases are shared with TRBD1. DNA for the CDR3: TGCGCCAGCAGCTGGACAGGGACAGGGCTAGAGACCCAGTACTTC. Protein product: CASSWTGTGLETQYF.